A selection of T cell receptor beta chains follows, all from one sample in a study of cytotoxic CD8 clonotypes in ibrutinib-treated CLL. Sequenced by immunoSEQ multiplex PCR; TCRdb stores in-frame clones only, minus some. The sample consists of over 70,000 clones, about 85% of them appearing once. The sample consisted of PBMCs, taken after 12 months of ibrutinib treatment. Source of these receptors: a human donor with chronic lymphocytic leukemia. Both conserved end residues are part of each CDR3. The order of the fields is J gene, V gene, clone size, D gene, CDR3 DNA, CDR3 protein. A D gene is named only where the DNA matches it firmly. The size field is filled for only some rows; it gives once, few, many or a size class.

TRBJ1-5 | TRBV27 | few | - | TGTGCCAGCAGGGGGCCCCAGCATTTT | CASRGPQHF
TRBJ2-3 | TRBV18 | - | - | TGTGCCAGCTCACGCCGGGCCCCGCCAAGCACAGATACGCAGTATTTT | CASSRRAPPSTDTQYF
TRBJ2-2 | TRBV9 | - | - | TGTGCCAGCAGCGTGGCCGGGACGCACACCGGGGAGCTGTTTTTT | CASSVAGTHTGELFF
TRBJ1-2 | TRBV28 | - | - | TGTGCCAGCAGTTTGCGGCAGGACTATGGCTACACCTTC | CASSLRQDYGYTF
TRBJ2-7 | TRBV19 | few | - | TGTGCCAGTAAGCCTAGCAGGGGGGTCCACGAGCAGTACTTC | CASKPSRGVHEQYF
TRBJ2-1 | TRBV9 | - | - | TGTGCCAGCGGGGGGCCCGGAACCCATGAGCAGTTCTTC | CASGGPGTHEQFF
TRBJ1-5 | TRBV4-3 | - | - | TGCGCCAGCAGCCAAGTGGCAGGGCAGCCCCAGCATTTT | CASSQVAGQPQHF
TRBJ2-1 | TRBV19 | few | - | TGTGCCAGTAGGGCCGGGACTCAAGCTTACAATGAGCAGTTCTTC | CASRAGTQAYNEQFF
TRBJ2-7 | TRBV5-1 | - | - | TGCGCCAGCAGCTATGAGGGCCTCCCCTACGAGCAGTACTTC | CASSYEGLPYEQYF
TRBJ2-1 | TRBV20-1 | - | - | TGCAGTGCTAGTTGGCGGGAGCAGTTCTTC | CSASWREQFF
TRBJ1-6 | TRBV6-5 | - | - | TGTGCCAGCAGTTACTCCCGGCCTCCACCCCTCCACTTT | CASSYSRPPPLHF
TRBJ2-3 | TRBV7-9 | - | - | TGTGCCAGCAGCTTGGGGGGGCCGGCAGATACGCAGTATTTT | CASSLGGPADTQYF
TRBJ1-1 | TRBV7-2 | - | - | TGTGCCAGCAGCTTAGACAGGACGAACACTGAAGCTTTCTTT | CASSLDRTNTEAFF
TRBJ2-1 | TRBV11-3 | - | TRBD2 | TGTGCCAGCAGTCTGGGGGGGAGCTCCTACAATGAGCAGTTCTTC | CASSLGGSSYNEQFF
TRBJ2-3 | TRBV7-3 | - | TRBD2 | TGTGCCAGCAGCTCCGGGACTAGCGGAGATACGCAGTATTTT | CASSSGTSGDTQYF
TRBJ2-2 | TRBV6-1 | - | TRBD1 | TGTGCCAGCAGTAAACAGGGGGCCGGCGCCGGGGAGCTGTTTTTT | CASSKQGAGAGELFF
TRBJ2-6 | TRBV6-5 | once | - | TGTGCCAGCAGCCAAGGGGGATCTGGGGCCAACGTCCTGACTTTC | CASSQGGSGANVLTF
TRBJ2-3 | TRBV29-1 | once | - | TGCAGCGTTGCTCCCCTTAGGGCGCAGTATTTT | CSVAPLRAQYF
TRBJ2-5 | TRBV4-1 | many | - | TGCGCCAGCAGCCAAGGGGGGGCGGGGGAGACCCAGTACTTC | CASSQGGAGETQYF
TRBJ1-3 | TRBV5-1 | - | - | TGCGCCAGCAGCTTTGGAGGGGGAGAAAACACCATATATTTT | CASSFGGGENTIYF
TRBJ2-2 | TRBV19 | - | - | TGTGCCAGTATAACGAACACCGGGGAGCTGTTTTTT | CASITNTGELFF
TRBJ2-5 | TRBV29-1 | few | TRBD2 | TGCAGCGGGGGGGGACCCTCCCAAGAGACCCAGTACTTC | CSGGGPSQETQYF
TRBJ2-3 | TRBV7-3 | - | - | TGTGCCAGCAGCGGAGGGGCGGCAGATACGCAGTATTTT | CASSGGAADTQYF
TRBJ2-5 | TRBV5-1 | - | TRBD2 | TGCGCCAGCAGCCGGGCTAGCGGGGGGGCTTATGAGACCCAGTACTTC | CASSRASGGAYETQYF
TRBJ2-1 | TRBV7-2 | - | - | TGTGCCAGCAGGGAGGGGACCGCCATGAGCAATGAGCAGTTCTTC | CASREGTAMSNEQFF
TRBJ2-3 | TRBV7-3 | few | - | TGTGCCAGCAGCTTCGGGGGCGGTTGGACAGATACGCAGTATTTT | CASSFGGGWTDTQYF
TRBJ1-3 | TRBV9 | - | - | TGTGCCAGCAGGGGGAGAGGAGCGCACTCTGGAAACACCATATATTTT | CASRGRGAHSGNTIYF
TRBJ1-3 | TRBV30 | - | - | TGTGCCTGGGGACCCGGGGTAGGGGCAATTGGAAACACCATATATTTT | CAWGPGVGAIGNTIYF
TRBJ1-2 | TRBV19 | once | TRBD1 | TGTGCCAGTAGGAAAACGACAGGGGACCTTTATGGCTACACCTTC | CASRKTTGDLYGYTF
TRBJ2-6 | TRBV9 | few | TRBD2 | TGTGCCAGCAGCGGCGGGGGCTCTGGGGCCAACGTCCTGACTTTC | CASSGGGSGANVLTF
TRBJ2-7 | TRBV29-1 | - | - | TGCAGCGTTGTGATGGAGTTAGGGGCCTACGAGCAGTACTTC | CSVVMELGAYEQYF
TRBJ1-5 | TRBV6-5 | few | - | TGTGCCAGCACCCGACCCGGGCAGCCCCAGCATTTT | CASTRPGQPQHF
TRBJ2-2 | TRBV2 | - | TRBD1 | TGTGCCAGCACCTCCGGACAGGGGGGGACCGGGGAGCTGTTTTTT | CASTSGQGGTGELFF
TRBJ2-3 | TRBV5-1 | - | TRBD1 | TGCGCCAGCAGCCCCGGACAGGGTGCGGATACGCAGTATTTT | CASSPGQGADTQYF
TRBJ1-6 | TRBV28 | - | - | TGTGCCAGCAGTCATGCGAAGAGCTCCTATAATTCACCCCTCCACTTT | CASSHAKSSYNSPLHF
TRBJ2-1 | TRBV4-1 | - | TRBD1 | TGCGCCAGCAGCCAAGCCGGACAGGGGATGGTCAATGAGCAGTTCTTC | CASSQAGQGMVNEQFF
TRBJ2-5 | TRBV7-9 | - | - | TGTGCCAGCAGCTTAGTCCACCAAGAGACCCAGTACTTC | CASSLVHQETQYF
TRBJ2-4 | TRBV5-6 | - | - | TGTGCCAGCAGCTTTGGGGCCAAAAACATTCAGTACTTC | CASSFGAKNIQYF
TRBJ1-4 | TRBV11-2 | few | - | TGTGCCAGCAGCTTAGATTTTGGAAAACTGTTTTTT | CASSLDFGKLFF
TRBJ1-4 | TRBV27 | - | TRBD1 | TGTGCCAGCAGCCGCGCGACCACAGGGGGTCGAAACGAAAAACTGTTTTTT | CASSRATTGGRNEKLFF
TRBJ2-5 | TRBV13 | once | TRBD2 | TGTGCCAGCAGCCCCGGACTAGCGGCCCAAGGAGAAGAGACCCAGTACTTC | CASSPGLAAQGEETQYF
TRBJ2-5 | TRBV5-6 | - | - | TGTGCCAGCAGCTTTGTCCTAGCGCACCAAGAGACCCAGTACTTC | CASSFVLAHQETQYF
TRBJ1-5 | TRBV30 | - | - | TGTGCCTGGAGTGGGACACCCAATCAGCCCCAGCATTTT | CAWSGTPNQPQHF
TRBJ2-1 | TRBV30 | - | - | TGTGCCTGGAGTGTAGTGGGCGGCGAGCAGTTCTTC | CAWSVVGGEQFF